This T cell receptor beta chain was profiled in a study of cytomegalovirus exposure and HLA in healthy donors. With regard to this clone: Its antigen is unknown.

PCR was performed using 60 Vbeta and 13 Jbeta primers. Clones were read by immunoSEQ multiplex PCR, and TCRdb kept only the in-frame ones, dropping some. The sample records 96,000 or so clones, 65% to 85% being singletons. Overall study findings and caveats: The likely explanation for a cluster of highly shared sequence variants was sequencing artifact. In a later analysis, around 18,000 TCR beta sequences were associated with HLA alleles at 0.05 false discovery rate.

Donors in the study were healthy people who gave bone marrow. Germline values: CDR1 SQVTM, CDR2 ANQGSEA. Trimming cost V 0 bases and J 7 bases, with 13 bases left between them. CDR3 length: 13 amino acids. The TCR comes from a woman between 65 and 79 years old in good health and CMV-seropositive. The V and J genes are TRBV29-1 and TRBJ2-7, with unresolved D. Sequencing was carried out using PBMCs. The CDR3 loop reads CSVEDPGSREQYF. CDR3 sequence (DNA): TGCAGCGTTGAAGATCCCGGGTCGAGGGAGCAGTACTTC.